This T cell receptor beta chain was found in a study of blood T cell repertoires in COVID-19. Assay used: immunoSEQ multiplex PCR; TCRdb lists only in-frame clones, some missing. The sample consists of 85,000 to 95,000 clones, 72% of them appearing once. This CDR3 contains 13 residues. Trimming pared 5 bases from V and 9 bases from J, leaving 16 bases between. CDR1 is MNHEY, CDR2 SVGAGI, per germline. This TCR was sampled from a woman older than 75 with acute or convalescent COVID-19. This sequence joins TRBV6-5 and TRBJ1-1; D is possibly TRBD1 (6 bases). Sequencing used peripheral blood. The CDR3 coding sequence is TGTGCCAGCAGTCCCACAGGGAATCCACAAGCTTTCTTT. This sequence encodes CASSPTGNPQAFF.